This T cell receptor beta chain was found in a study of human T cells and chemical hapten exposure. Study-wide background: Patients, mostly women, had alopecia areata, alopecia totalis or alopecia universalis.

Losses at the gene ends were 4 bases for V and 4 bases for J; bases not matched to a gene: 5. In germline, CDR1 is SQVTM, CDR2 ANQGSEA. This CDR3 comprises 14 residues. This clonotype was detected a few times. TCRdb reanalysed the RACE reads using MiXCR and keeps one entry per CDR3 protein. The table has roughly 13,000 distinct CDR3 sequences, around 17% seen once. Indicated time point: patch test 1, 2 weeks after DPC sensitization. Treatment given: therapeutic diphenylcyclopropenone sensitization with weekly scalp DPC. This TCR derives from a woman aged 25 to 45 with alopecia areata. Some clones in this sample may be carry-over from other donors' samples. This material consisted of whole blood, taken in connection with sensitization to the hapten diphenylcyclopropenone (DPC). The J gene is TRBJ2-1, the V gene TRBV29-1, with TRBD2 identical over 9 bases. The CDR3 sequence is CSVVSGRTYNEQFF. The DNA of the CDR3 is TGCAGCGTTGTTAGCGGGAGAACATACAATGAGCAGTTCTTC.